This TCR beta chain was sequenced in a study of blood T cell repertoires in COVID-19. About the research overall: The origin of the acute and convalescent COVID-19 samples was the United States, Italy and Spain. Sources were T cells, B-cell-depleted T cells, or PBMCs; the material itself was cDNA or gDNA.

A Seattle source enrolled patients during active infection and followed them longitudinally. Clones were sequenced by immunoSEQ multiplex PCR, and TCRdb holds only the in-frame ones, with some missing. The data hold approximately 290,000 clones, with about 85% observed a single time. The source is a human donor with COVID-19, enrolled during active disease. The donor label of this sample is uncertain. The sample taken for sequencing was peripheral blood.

CDR3 in amino acids: CASRFLTGNNQPQHF. The CDR3 DNA reads as TGTGCCAGTAGGTTTTTAACAGGGAACAATCAGCCCCAGCATTTT. The J gene is TRBJ1-5, the V gene TRBV19; tentative D call: TRBD1 (6 bases). This CDR3 comprises 15 residues. The V end was cut by 6 bases, the J end by 3 bases, with 15 bases between. The V gene's germline CDR1 is LNHDA and CDR2 SQIVND (reference sequence).